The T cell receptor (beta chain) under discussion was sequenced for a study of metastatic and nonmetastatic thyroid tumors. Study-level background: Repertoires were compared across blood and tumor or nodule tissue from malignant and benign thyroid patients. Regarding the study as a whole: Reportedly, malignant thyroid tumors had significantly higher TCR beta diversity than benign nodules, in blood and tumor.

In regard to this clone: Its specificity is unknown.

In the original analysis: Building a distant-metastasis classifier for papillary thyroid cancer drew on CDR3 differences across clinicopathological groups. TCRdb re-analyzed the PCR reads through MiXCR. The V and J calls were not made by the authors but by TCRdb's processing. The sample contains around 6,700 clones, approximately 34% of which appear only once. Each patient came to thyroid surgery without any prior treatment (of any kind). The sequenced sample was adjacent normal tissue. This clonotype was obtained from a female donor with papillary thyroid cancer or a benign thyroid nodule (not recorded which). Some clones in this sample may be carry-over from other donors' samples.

This CDR3 reads CASSSPFGTGGQGYTF. CDR3 nucleotides: TGTGCCAGCAGCTCCCCTTTCGGGACAGGGGGCCAAGGCTACACCTTC. The V and J genes are TRBV11-1 and TRBJ1-2, with 12 bases lining up with TRBD1. Per germline, CDR1 SGHAT and CDR2 FQDESV (reference sequence). The CDR3 loop spans 16 amino acids. Trimming removed 4 bases from V and 8 bases from J; junction bases left unmatched: 11.